A single sample gave rise to the 32 T cell receptor beta chains below, sequenced in a study of T-cell reconstitution after alpha-beta-depleted transplantation in children. A TCRbeta library incorporating unique molecular identifiers was prepared. TCRdb used MiXCR to reprocess the PCR reads, holding one entry per CDR3 protein. The data show roughly 280,000 distinct CDR3 sequences, more than 9% seen once. Sequencing used peripheral blood, obtained 180 days after TCRalphabeta/CD19-depleted stem cell transplant. These receptors were collected from a male patient between 2 and 15 years old who had a stem cell transplant for chronic granulomatous disease, so the T cells may come from the graft donor.

This clonotype has at least ten counts. CDR3 sequence (DNA): TGTGCCAGCAGTTACTATTACGAGCAGTACTTC. Its protein is CASSYYYEQYF. J is TRBJ2-7 and V is TRBV6-2 or TRBV6-3; D gene ambiguous. The germline V gene has CDR1 MNHEY and CDR2 SVGEGT. V gave up 1 base and J gave up 4 bases, with 2 bases separating them. This CDR3 has 11 residues.

This clonotype was counted at least ten times. The chain couples TRBV30 to TRBJ2-5; no clear D. The CDR3 has 12 residues. V lost 2 bases, J lost 1 base, and 5 bases lay in between. Germline loops: CDR1 GTSNPN, CDR2 SVGIG (reference sequence). The CDR3 DNA follows: TGTGCCTGGAGTCGACCCCAAGAGACCCAGTACTTC. Translated, it gives CAWSRPQETQYF.

As for this clonotype: A read error may explain this, as a much larger clone is one base away. The chain has TRBV6-5 and TRBJ2-3; D is possibly TRBD2 (5 bases). The CDR3 loop spans 14 amino acids. The ends were cut back, 6 bases at V and 4 bases at J, with 14 bases in the middle. The V gene's germline CDR1 is MNHEY and CDR2 SVGAGI. CDR3 in DNA: TGTGCCAGCAGACTCGGGGTGATTGCAGATACGCAGTATTTT. Residues: CASRLGVIADTQYF.

This clonotype occurred many times. The CDR3 region has the DNA TGTGCCAGCAGCCAAGAACTAGCGGGAGGGCCTGCCTACAATGAGCAGTTCTTC. Residues: CASSQELAGGPAYNEQFF. The chain has TRBV4-2 and TRBJ2-1; 13 nucleotides agree with TRBD2. CDR1 is LGHNA and CDR2 is YNFKEQ in the germline V gene. With V trimmed by 0 bases and J by 2 bases, 4 bases remained unmatched. The CDR3 spans 18 residues.

The chain combines TRBV6-1 with TRBJ2-5; TRBD1 is a possible D gene (6 bases). This CDR3 comprises 14 residues. The V end was cut by 5 bases, the J end by 5 bases, with 15 bases between. Germline assignment: CDR1 MNHNS and CDR2 SASEGT. This chain's CDR3 is CASSPGRTGETQYF. CDR3 DNA: TGTGCCAGCAGTCCAGGGAGAACAGGGGAGACCCAGTACTTC.

This clonotype appeared many times. The chain links TRBV6-1 to TRBJ2-3; D possibly matches TRBD1 or TRBD2 (5 bases each). The V gene's germline CDR1 is MNHNS and CDR2 SASEGT. This CDR3 has 16 residues. Trimming left V 2 bases short and J 2 bases short, with 14 bases between. CDR3 DNA sequence: TGTGCCAGCAGTGAACCGTTGGGGGTGGACACAGATACGCAGTATTTT. Translated, it gives CASSEPLGVDTDTQYF.

The J gene is TRBJ1-2, the V gene TRBV10-3; TRBD1 is a possible D gene (6 bases). Germline CDR1 reads ENHRY; CDR2 reads SYGVKD. The CDR3 length is 18 residues. The V end was cut by 4 bases, the J end by 2 bases, with 23 bases between. The CDR3 sequence is CAISATAPRGKENYGYTF. The CDR3 bases are TGTGCCATCAGTGCAACCGCCCCCAGGGGCAAAGAAAACTATGGCTACACCTTC.

This clonotype was counted at least ten times. This chain connects TRBV20-1 to TRBJ2-7; D unresolved. CDR1 and CDR2 from the germline V gene are DFQATT and SNEGSKA (reference sequence). Trimming took off 3 bases at V and 3 bases at J, with 15 bases between the two ends. This CDR3 has 14 residues. The CDR3 nucleotides read TGCAGTGCTAGTAGGGCTAGTGTCGGCTACGAGCAGTACTTC. Residues: CSASRASVGYEQYF.

The table lists this clonotype with many counts. The rearrangement uses TRBV20-1 and TRBJ2-2; D is tentatively TRBD1 or TRBD2 (5 bases each). Trimming removed 3 bases from V and 1 base from J, with 12 bases in between. CDR3 length: 15 amino acids. Germline CDR1 and CDR2: DFQATT and SNEGSKA (reference sequence). CDR3 nucleotides: TGCAGTGCTAGTGGGGGTAGTCAGAACACCGGGGAGCTGTTTTTT. Encoded protein: CSASGGSQNTGELFF.

Regarding this clonotype: A much larger clone sits a single nucleotide away, making a read error possible. The chain has TRBV12-3 or TRBV12-4 and TRBJ2-2; D is ambiguous. Trimming took 9 bases from V and 2 from J, leaving 10 bases between them. CDR3 length: 13 amino acids. CDR3 protein: CARRVANTGELFF. The CDR3, as DNA: TGTGCCAGAAGGGTAGCTAACACCGGGGAGCTGTTTTTT.

This clonotype was seen at least ten times. J is TRBJ2-3 and V is TRBV29-1, with D possibly TRBD2 on 6 matching bases. From germline, CDR1 is SQVTM and CDR2 ANQGSEA. The length of the CDR3 is 10 residues. The CDR3 spells CSARGGAQYF. The CDR3 nucleotides are TGCAGTGCCAGAGGCGGGGCGCAGTATTTT.

This clonotype was picked up many times. V is TRBV27 and J is TRBJ1-5, with no clear D. Trimming took 2 bases from V and 7 from J, leaving 3 bases between them. Germline CDR1 is MNHEY and CDR2 is SMNVEV (reference sequence). The CDR3 has 11 amino acids. CDR3: CASSLKQPQHF. The CDR3 coding sequence is TGTGCCAGCAGTTTAAAACAGCCCCAGCATTTT.

This clonotype appeared many times. This sequence joins TRBV29-1 and TRBJ2-7, with TRBD2 as a possible D gene (6 bases). Germline V gene sequence: CDR1 SQVTM, CDR2 ANQGSEA. The CDR3 spans 14 residues. Trimming cost V 6 bases and J 7 bases, with 22 bases left between them. The CDR3: CSVLIGTGTREQYF. The CDR3 DNA reads TGCAGCGTCCTGATCGGGACGGGGACTCGAGAGCAGTACTTC.

This clonotype came up many times. The chain is built from TRBV28 and TRBJ2-5, with D possibly TRBD1 on 5 matching bases. The CDR3 sequence is 16 residues long. Germline CDR1 is MDHEN and CDR2 is SYDVKM. The V end lost 7 bases, the J end lost 1 base, and 19 bases lay between the germline ends. Here the CDR3 reads CASKGPKQVFQETQYF. The CDR3, as DNA: TGTGCCAGCAAGGGTCCCAAACAGGTTTTCCAAGAGACCCAGTACTTC.

CDR3 nucleotides: TGTGCCAGCAGCCAAGATCAGGCGGGGTGGAGGACAGATACGCAGTATTTT. It is translated as CASSQDQAGWRTDTQYF. The chain recombines TRBV3-1 with TRBJ2-3; tentatively, D is TRBD2 (6 bases). This CDR3 is built from 17 residues. From germline, CDR1 is LGHDT and CDR2 YNNKEL (reference sequence). V lost 0 bases and J lost 3, with 16 bases in between.

This clonotype was seen repeatedly, ten times or more. The chain is built from TRBV18 and TRBJ2-1, with 11 bases that match TRBD2. The germline gives CDR1 KGHSH, CDR2 LQKENI. Trimming at V came to 2 bases and at J to 6 bases, leaving 9 bases not matched to a gene. The CDR3 has 17 residues. CDR3 amino acids: CASSPTNSGRAVNEQFF. CDR3 coding DNA: TGTGCCAGCTCACCAACGAATAGCGGGAGGGCCGTCAATGAGCAGTTCTTC.

The sample holds many counts of this clonotype. The chain employs TRBV9 and TRBJ2-7; TRBD1 might be the D (5 bases). Germline V gene data show CDR1 as SGDLS and CDR2 as YYNGEE. CDR3 length: 16 residues. Trimming removed 0 bases from V and 1 base from J, with 14 bases in between. The CDR3 region is CASSVADNSPSYEQYF. The CDR3 DNA is TGTGCCAGCAGCGTAGCGGACAACTCCCCATCCTACGAGCAGTACTTC.

Many counts were recorded for this clonotype. V and J are TRBV12-3 or TRBV12-4 and TRBJ1-3; D gene ambiguous. The V end lost 6 bases, the J end lost 0 bases, and 9 bases lay between the germline ends. This CDR3 spans 14 amino acids. The CDR3 sequence: CASRWGVSGNTIYF. For the CDR3, the DNA is TGTGCCAGCAGATGGGGAGTCTCTGGAAACACCATATATTTT.

This clonotype was observed at least ten times. The J gene is TRBJ1-2, the V gene TRBV28; D ambiguous. With 4 bases removed from V and 5 bases from J, the gap between germline ends came to 11 bases. Germline loops: CDR1 MDHEN, CDR2 SYDVKM. The length of the CDR3 is 13 residues. In nucleotides, the CDR3 is TGTGCCAGCAGTTCACAGCGAAATTATGGCTACACCTTC. Its translation: CASSSQRNYGYTF.

In this sample, this clonotype turned up a few times. The chain uses TRBV27 and TRBJ2-2; D might be TRBD1 (6 bases). Germline V gives CDR1 MNHEY, CDR2 SMNVEV (reference sequence). V was cut by 0 bases and J by 7 bases, with 12 bases left in between. This CDR3 spans 15 amino acids. CDR3 in amino acids: CASSLSPTGGGELFF. The CDR3 coding sequence is TGTGCCAGCAGTTTATCTCCGACAGGTGGCGGGGAGCTGTTTTTT.

This clonotype has at least ten counts. The chain carries TRBV13 and TRBJ2-7, with D uncertain. Germline CDR1 and CDR2: PRHDT and FYEKMQ (reference sequence). With 5 bases removed from V and 4 bases from J, the gap between germline ends came to 12 bases. This CDR3 comprises 13 residues. The CDR3 DNA sequence: TGTGCCAGCAGCAAGATACCCAGATACGAGCAGTACTTC. It encodes CASSKIPRYEQYF.

The V gene is TRBV19, the J gene TRBJ1-5; no clear D. Germline-derived CDR1 and CDR2 are LNHDA and SQIVND (reference sequence). V gave up 5 bases and J gave up 2 bases, with 10 bases separating them. The CDR3 is 14 residues long. CDR3 region: CASSSGNGNQPQHF. In nucleotides, the CDR3 is TGTGCCAGTAGTTCGGGGAATGGCAATCAGCCCCAGCATTTT.

This clonotype was seen ten or more times. The rearrangement uses TRBV28 and TRBJ2-7; the D is unclear. The CDR3 spans 11 residues. The germline CDR1 and CDR2 sequences are MDHEN and SYDVKM. The V gene lost 5 bases and the J gene lost 4 bases, with 6 bases spanning the gap. CDR3 nucleotides: TGTGCCAGCAGTGGGAATTACGAGCAGTACTTC. Residues: CASSGNYEQYF.

As for this clonotype: A much larger clonotype is one base distant, so this may be a read error. This chain links TRBV12-3 or TRBV12-4 with TRBJ2-2; no firm D call. The CDR3 has 16 amino acids. The CDR3 reads CPSSLSHGVLTGELFF. In nucleotides, the CDR3 is TGTCCCAGCAGTTTGAGTCACGGAGTCTTAACCGGGGAGCTGTTTTTT.

About this clonotype: A much larger clone differs from this one at a single base, so this may be a read error. The chain links TRBV7-6 to TRBJ2-5; D possibly matches TRBD1 or TRBD2 (5 bases each). In germline, CDR1 is SGHVS, CDR2 FNYEAQ. This CDR3 has 14 residues. Trimming cost V 5 bases and J 7 bases, with 17 bases left between them. CDR3 sequence (DNA): TGTGCCAGCAGCGACCCGGGACCCAAGGGGACCCAGTACTTC. Amino acids: CASSDPGPKGTQYF.

This clonotype was found many times. The CDR3 here is CASSLAGGSFFEQYF. CDR3 nucleotides: TGTGCCAGCAGCTTAGCGGGAGGATCCTTCTTCGAGCAGTACTTC. The rearrangement links TRBV5-6 to TRBJ2-7, with 9 bases identical to TRBD2. The CDR3 runs to 15 residues. Germline values: CDR1 SGHDT, CDR2 YYEEEE. V lost 2 bases, J lost 6 bases, and 9 bases stayed unmatched.

As concerns this clonotype: A much larger clone lies a single base off, so this may be a read error. The chain links TRBV28 to TRBJ2-1; no clear D gene. CDR1 and CDR2 from the germline V gene are MDHEN and SYDVKM. The CDR3 length is 12 residues. In DNA form, the CDR3 reads TGTGCCAGGAGTTCCAGATACAATGAGCAGTTCTTC. Its protein is CARSSRYNEQFF.

This clonotype was seen at least ten times. The gene calls are TRBV5-1 and TRBJ2-1, with TRBD2 identical over 11 bases. Germline CDR1 and CDR2: SGHRS and YFSETQ. Losses at the gene ends were 4 bases for V and 7 bases for J; bases not matched to a gene: 10. This CDR3 contains 16 residues. CDR3 nucleotides: TGCGCCAGCAGCCCCGGATCTAGCGGGGGGAGAAATGAGCAGTTCTTC. As protein: CASSPGSSGGRNEQFF.

For this clonotype: A much larger clone differs from this one at a single base, so this may be a read error. This sequence joins TRBV5-1 and TRBJ1-6, with TRBD1 identical over 7 bases. The length of the CDR3 is 15 residues. V gave up 0 bases and J gave up 9 bases; unmatched junction bases: 6. Germline V gene lookup returns CDR1 SGHRS and CDR2 YFSETQ. DNA of the CDR3: TGCGCCAGCAGCTTGGCATCAGGGGGGGGTTCACCCCTCCACTTT. It codes for CASSLASGGGSPLHF.

The gene calls are TRBV3-1 and TRBJ2-1; the match to TRBD2 covers 10 bases. The length of the CDR3 is 15 residues. Germline trimming cut 4 bases from V and 8 bases from J; bases unmatched to any gene: 8. The germline V gene encodes CDR1 LGHDT and CDR2 YNNKEL (reference sequence). CDR3 residues: CASSLGLARGHEQFF. The DNA of the CDR3 is TGTGCCAGCAGCCTGGGACTAGCGAGAGGGCATGAGCAGTTCTTC.

This clonotype was recorded many times. This chain uses TRBV29-1 with TRBJ1-1; 7 bases agree with TRBD1. Germline V CDR1 and CDR2: SQVTM, ANQGSEA. V trimming: 5 bases; J trimming: 1 base; junction bases outside the gene matches: 13. This CDR3 spans 16 amino acids. The CDR3 spells CSVSTKGGFWNTEAFF. DNA of the CDR3: TGCAGCGTTTCCACAAAAGGGGGCTTTTGGAACACTGAAGCTTTCTTT.

The table lists this clonotype with many counts. V is TRBV6-1 and J is TRBJ2-7; a weak D match, TRBD2 (6 bases). The CDR3 spans 13 residues. The germline V and J ends were trimmed by 4 bases and 2 bases, with 9 bases remaining between them. From germline, CDR1 is MNHNS and CDR2 SASEGT. CDR3 sequence (DNA): TGTGCCAGCAGTGTCGGGGGACCCTACGAGCAGTACTTC. It is translated as CASSVGGPYEQYF.